Sequencing of this T cell receptor (beta chain) was carried out in a study of cytomegalovirus exposure and HLA in healthy donors. The study's findings and limits: Presence/absence analyses rested on an assumption that sequencing depth was roughly uniform across donors.

In its sample, this clone was seen once. Its antigen is unknown. Vbeta (60) and Jbeta (13) primers were used in the PCR. Only in-frame clones appear in the TCRdb table, and some are missing; sequencing was by immunoSEQ multiplex PCR. The profile shows tens of thousands of clones, approximately 80% of them singletons. CDR1 and CDR2 from the germline V gene are SGHTA and FQGTGA. This CDR3 region has 13 residues. With 1 base removed from V and 8 bases from J, the gap between germline ends came to 9 bases. The chain combines TRBV7-3 with TRBJ2-1; D is ambiguous. This sequence originates from a man aged 55-75 years in good health and CMV-seronegative. The material sequenced was PBMCs. The chain's CDR3 is CASSLNPGDEQFF. The CDR3 nucleotides are TGTGCCAGCAGCTTAAACCCGGGTGATGAGCAGTTCTTC.